This T cell receptor (beta chain) was sequenced in a study of T-cell memory formation after mild COVID-19. TCRdb re-called the 5' RACE reads through MiXCR, storing one row per CDR3 protein. The sample carries around 300,000 distinct CDR3 sequences, more than 15% recorded once. The V end was cut by 4 bases, the J end by 4 bases, with 7 bases between. The CDR3 has 12 residues. The germline V gene encodes CDR1 SGHTA and CDR2 FQGNSA. The TCR was taken from a man younger than 35 who had mild COVID-19 (a few samples of this study predate the infection). Cell type and time point are not known. The V gene is TRBV7-2, the J gene TRBJ1-2; weak D call: TRBD1 (5 bases). The sequenced material came from PBMCs or a T cell subset sorted from them (not recorded which). The CDR3 nucleotides read TGTGCCAGCAGCTGGGACCTCTATGGCTACACCTTC. Translating gives CASSWDLYGYTF.